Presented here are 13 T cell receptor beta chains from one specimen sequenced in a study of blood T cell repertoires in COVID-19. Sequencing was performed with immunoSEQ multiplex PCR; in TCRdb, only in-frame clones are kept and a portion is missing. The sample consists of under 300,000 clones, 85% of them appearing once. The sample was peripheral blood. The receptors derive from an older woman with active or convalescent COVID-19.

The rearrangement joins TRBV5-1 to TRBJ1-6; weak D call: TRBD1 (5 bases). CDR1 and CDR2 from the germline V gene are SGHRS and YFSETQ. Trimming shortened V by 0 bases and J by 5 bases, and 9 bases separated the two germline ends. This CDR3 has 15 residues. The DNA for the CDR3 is TGCGCCAGCAGCTTGGTAGCAGGGAATAATTCACCCCTCCACTTT. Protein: CASSLVAGNNSPLHF. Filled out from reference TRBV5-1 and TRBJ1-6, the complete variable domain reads KAGVTQTPRYLIKTRGQQVTLSCSPISGHRSVSWYQQTPGQGLQFLFEYFSETQRNKGNFPGRFSGRQFSNSRSEMNVSTLELGDSALYLCASSLVAGNNSPLHFGNGTRLTVT.

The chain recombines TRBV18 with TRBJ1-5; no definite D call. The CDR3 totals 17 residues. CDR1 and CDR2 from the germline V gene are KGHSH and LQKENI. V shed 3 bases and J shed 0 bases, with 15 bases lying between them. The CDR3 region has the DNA TGTGCCAGCTCACCTGCGATAGTCGGGAATAGCAATCAGCCCCAGCATTTT. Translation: CASSPAIVGNSNQPQHF.

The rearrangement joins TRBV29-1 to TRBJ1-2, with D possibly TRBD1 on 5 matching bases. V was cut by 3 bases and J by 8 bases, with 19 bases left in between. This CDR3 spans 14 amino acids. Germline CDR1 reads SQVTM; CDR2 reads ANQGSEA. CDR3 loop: CSVDYTKGSQGYTF. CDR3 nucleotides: TGCAGCGTTGATTATACCAAGGGGTCACAAGGCTACACCTTC.

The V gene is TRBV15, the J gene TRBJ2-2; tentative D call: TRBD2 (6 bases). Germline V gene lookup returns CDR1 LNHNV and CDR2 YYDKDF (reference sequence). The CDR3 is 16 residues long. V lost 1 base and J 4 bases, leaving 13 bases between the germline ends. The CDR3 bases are TGTGCCACCAGCAGAGCGGGAGATGGGAGCACCGGGGAGCTGTTTTTT. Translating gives CATSRAGDGSTGELFF.

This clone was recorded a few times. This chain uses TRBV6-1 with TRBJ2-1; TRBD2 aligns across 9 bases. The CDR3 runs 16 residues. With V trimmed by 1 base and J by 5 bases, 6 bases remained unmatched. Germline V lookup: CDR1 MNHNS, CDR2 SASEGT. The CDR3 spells CASSEVGTSFNNEQFF. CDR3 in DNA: TGTGCCAGCAGTGAAGTGGGGACTAGCTTCAACAATGAGCAGTTCTTC.

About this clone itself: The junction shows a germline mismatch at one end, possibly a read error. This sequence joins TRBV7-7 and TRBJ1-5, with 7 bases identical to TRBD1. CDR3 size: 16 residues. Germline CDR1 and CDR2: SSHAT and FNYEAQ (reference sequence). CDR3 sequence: CASSSTRGRMGQPQHF. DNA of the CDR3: TGTGCTAGCAGCTCGACGAGGGGGCGAATGGGTCAGCCCCAGCATTTT.

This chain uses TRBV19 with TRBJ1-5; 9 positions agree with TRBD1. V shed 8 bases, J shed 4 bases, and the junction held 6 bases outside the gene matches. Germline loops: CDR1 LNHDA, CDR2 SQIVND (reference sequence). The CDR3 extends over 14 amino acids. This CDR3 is CASSGQGPNQPQHF. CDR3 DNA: TGTGCCAGTTCGGGACAGGGTCCTAATCAGCCCCAGCATTTT.

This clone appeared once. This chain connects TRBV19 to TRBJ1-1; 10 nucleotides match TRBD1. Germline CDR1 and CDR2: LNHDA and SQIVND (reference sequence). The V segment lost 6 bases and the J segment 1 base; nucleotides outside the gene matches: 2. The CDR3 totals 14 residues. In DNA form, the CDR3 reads TGTGCCAGTAGGGGGGACAGGGGGAACACTGAAGCTTTCTTT. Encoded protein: CASRGDRGNTEAFF.

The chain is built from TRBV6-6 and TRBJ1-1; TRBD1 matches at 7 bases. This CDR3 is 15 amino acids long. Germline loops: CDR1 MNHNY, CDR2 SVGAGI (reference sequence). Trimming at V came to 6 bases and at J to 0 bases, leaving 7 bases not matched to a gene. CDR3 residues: CASSHRQGMNTEAFF. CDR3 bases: TGTGCCAGCAGCCACAGACAGGGAATGAACACTGAAGCTTTCTTT.

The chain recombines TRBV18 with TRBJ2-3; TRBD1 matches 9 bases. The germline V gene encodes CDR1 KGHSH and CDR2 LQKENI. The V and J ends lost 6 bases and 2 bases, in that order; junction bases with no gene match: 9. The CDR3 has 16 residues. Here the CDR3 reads CASSYSQGALTDTQYF. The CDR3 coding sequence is TGTGCCAGCTCCTACTCACAGGGGGCCCTCACAGATACGCAGTATTTT.

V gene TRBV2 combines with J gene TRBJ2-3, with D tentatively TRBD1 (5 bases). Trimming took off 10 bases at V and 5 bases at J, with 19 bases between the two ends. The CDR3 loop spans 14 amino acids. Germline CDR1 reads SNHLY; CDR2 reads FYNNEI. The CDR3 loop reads CATSDILVRDTQYF. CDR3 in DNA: TGTGCCACCTCGGACATCCTAGTAAGAGATACGCAGTATTTT.

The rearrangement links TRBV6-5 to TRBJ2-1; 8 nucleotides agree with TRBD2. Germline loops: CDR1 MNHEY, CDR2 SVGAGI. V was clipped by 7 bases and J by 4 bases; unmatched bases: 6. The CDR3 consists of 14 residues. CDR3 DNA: TGTGCCAGCATAGGTAGCGGGATGTACAATGAGCAGTTCTTC. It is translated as CASIGSGMYNEQFF.

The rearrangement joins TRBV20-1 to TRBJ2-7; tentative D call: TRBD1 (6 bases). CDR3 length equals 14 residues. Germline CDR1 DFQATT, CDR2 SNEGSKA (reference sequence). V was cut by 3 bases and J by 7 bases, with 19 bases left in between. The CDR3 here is CSASRAGVIEEQYF. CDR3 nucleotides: TGCAGTGCTAGTCGGGCAGGGGTTATCGAGGAGCAGTACTTC.